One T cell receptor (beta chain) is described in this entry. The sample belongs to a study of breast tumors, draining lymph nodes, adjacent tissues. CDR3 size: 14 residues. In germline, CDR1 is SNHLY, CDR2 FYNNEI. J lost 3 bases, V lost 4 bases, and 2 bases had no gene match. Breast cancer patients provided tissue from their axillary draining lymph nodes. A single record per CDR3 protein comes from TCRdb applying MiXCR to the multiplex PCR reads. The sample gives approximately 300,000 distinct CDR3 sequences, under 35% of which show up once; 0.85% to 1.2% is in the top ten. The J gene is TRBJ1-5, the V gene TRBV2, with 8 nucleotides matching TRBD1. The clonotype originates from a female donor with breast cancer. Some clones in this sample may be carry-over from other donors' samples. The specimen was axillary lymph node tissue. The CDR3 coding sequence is TGTGCCAGCAGTGGACAGGGGAACAATCAGCCCCAGCATTTT. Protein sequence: CASSGQGNNQPQHF.